This TCR beta chain was observed in a study of blood T cell repertoires in COVID-19. Overall study context: The origin of the acute and convalescent COVID-19 samples was the United States, Italy and Spain. In each case, the material was cDNA or gDNA derived from T cells, B-cell-depleted T cells, or PBMCs.

As for this clone: At one end, the junction sequence differs from germline, possibly due to a read error.

In the original analysis: By means of reference gene primer amplification, nucleated cell counts were estimated. Some clones are missing from TCRdb's copy, which holds only in-frame ones; the method was immunoSEQ multiplex PCR. V and J calls plus clone size are reproduced from that table; the DNA served to infer D and trimming. The repertoire includes 10,000 to 13,000 clones, 83% of them detected once, and about an eighth sits in the top ten. CDR3 length: 14 residues. CDR1 is MDHEN and CDR2 is SYDVKM in the germline V gene. This chain links TRBV28 with TRBJ1-1; D possibly corresponds to TRBD1 (6 bases). Sequenced input: peripheral blood. This TCR came from a human donor in a cohort sampled during active COVID-19. In nucleotides, the CDR3 is TGTGCCAGCAGTTTAGCAGGGGTGAAGACTGAAGCTTTCTTT. Translation gives CASSLAGVKTEAFF.